Below, 25 T cell receptor beta chains from the same sample are listed, as sequenced in a study of technical replicates of blood from a handful of donors. TCRdb's table, derived via immunoSEQ multiplex PCR, lists solely in-frame clones and lacks some. This table has some 85,000 clones, approximately 94% appearing once. The sequencing input was T cells isolated from PBMCs. The source is a human donor in good health.

V is TRBV19 and J is TRBJ2-1, with 8 bases identical to TRBD2. Trimming at V came to 1 base and at J to 3 bases, leaving 11 bases not matched to a gene. From germline, CDR1 is LNHDA and CDR2 SQIVND (reference sequence). This CDR3 is built from 18 residues. CDR3 in amino acids: CASSIAVAGLGFYNEQFF. CDR3 sequence (DNA): TGTGCCAGTAGTATAGCTGTAGCGGGGTTGGGATTCTACAATGAGCAGTTCTTC.

This rearrangement joins TRBV2 to TRBJ1-1; D unresolved. The CDR3 contains 13 residues. Germline V lookup: CDR1 SNHLY, CDR2 FYNNEI. The ends were cut back, 9 bases at V and 1 base at J, with 12 bases in the middle. CDR3 sequence: CASKEYGNTEAFF. Here the CDR3 DNA reads TGTGCCAGTAAAGAATACGGGAACACTGAAGCTTTCTTT. Full variable domain (outside the CDR3, taken from reference TRBV2 and TRBJ1-1): EPEVTQTPSHQVTQMGQEVILRCVPISNHLYFYWYRQILGQKVEFLVSFYNNEISEKSEIFDDQFSVERPDGSNFTLKIRSTKLEDSAMYFCASKEYGNTEAFFGQGTRLTVV.

This clone appeared a few times. CDR3 protein: CASSIPPQGENTEAFF. In DNA form, the CDR3 reads TGTGCCAGTAGTATACCCCCGCAGGGGGAGAACACTGAAGCTTTCTTT. The V gene is TRBV19, the J gene TRBJ1-1, with 7 bases fitting TRBD1. V trimming: 2 bases; J trimming: 1 base; junction bases outside the gene matches: 7. Germline values: CDR1 LNHDA, CDR2 SQIVND (reference sequence). This CDR3 comprises 16 residues.

The gene calls are TRBV10-3 and TRBJ1-1, with D maybe TRBD1 (5 bases). Trimming left V 7 bases short and J 7 bases short, with 13 bases between. Germline V gene lookup returns CDR1 ENHRY and CDR2 SYGVKD. CDR3 size: 12 residues. The CDR3 DNA reads as TGTGCCATCACGCAGGGTCGAAGTGAAGCTTTCTTT. It is translated as CAITQGRSEAFF.

The rearrangement uses TRBV30 and TRBJ2-2, with 8 positions matching TRBD2. V gave up 3 bases and J gave up 3 bases; unmatched junction bases: 9. The germline gives CDR1 GTSNPN, CDR2 SVGIG (reference sequence). This CDR3 spans 16 amino acids. The CDR3 sequence: CAWRAGGRYYTGELFF. CDR3 bases: TGTGCCTGGAGGGCGGGCGGGAGGTATTACACCGGGGAGCTGTTTTTT.

The gene calls are TRBV28 and TRBJ2-7; 7 bases agree with TRBD1. The CDR3 has 16 amino acids. V lost 4 bases, J lost 5 bases, and 14 bases stayed unmatched. Germline V gene lookup returns CDR1 MDHEN and CDR2 SYDVKM. CDR3 loop: CASSSHQTGIIDEQYF. The DNA of the CDR3 is TGTGCCAGCAGTTCTCATCAGACAGGGATAATCGACGAGCAGTACTTC.

J is TRBJ1-1 and V is TRBV28; D is perhaps TRBD1 (6 bases). Trimming shortened V by 2 bases and J by 5 bases, and 15 bases separated the two germline ends. Germline V gives CDR1 MDHEN, CDR2 SYDVKM. This CDR3 spans 15 amino acids. DNA of the CDR3: TGTGCCAGCAGTTTAGGTACAGGGTTTAGGACTGAAGCTTTCTTT. Its protein is CASSLGTGFRTEAFF.

The rearrangement links TRBV6-1 to TRBJ1-1; no reliable D call. Germline assignment: CDR1 MNHNS and CDR2 SASEGT. V was clipped by 4 bases and J by 5 bases, with 5 bases between them. The CDR3 is made up of 11 amino acids. CDR3 sequence reads: CASSGITEAFF. CDR3 sequence (DNA): TGTGCCAGCAGTGGTATTACTGAAGCTTTCTTT.

V and J are TRBV29-1 and TRBJ2-5; D is possibly TRBD2 (6 bases). The germline V and J ends were trimmed by 4 bases and 3 bases, with 6 bases remaining between them. The CDR3 is 11 residues long. The V gene's germline CDR1 is SQVTM and CDR2 ANQGSEA. CDR3 sequence: CSVGREETQYF. The CDR3 DNA reads as TGCAGCGTTGGGAGGGAAGAGACCCAGTACTTC.

The J gene is TRBJ2-1, the V gene TRBV6-6, with a possible D match to TRBD2 (5 bases). V was trimmed by 4 bases and J by 10 bases, leaving 14 bases between them. Germline loops: CDR1 MNHNY, CDR2 SVGAGI (reference sequence). This CDR3 contains 13 residues. Here the CDR3 DNA reads TGTGCCAGCAGTTCCCAGAGCCCGGGGGAGCAGTTCTTC. Amino acid sequence: CASSSQSPGEQFF.

The rearrangement joins TRBV5-1 to TRBJ2-3; 9 bases are a match to TRBD2. CDR1 SGHRS and CDR2 YFSETQ come from the germline V gene. The CDR3 sequence is 15 residues long. V dropped 2 bases and J dropped 4; count of bases not matched to a gene: 5. CDR3 protein: CASSFSSGNSDTQYF. CDR3 bases: TGCGCCAGCAGCTTCTCTAGCGGGAATTCAGATACGCAGTATTTT.

The gene calls are TRBV5-1 and TRBJ1-1; 7 nucleotides line up with TRBD1. Germline V gene sequence: CDR1 SGHRS, CDR2 YFSETQ. The CDR3 is 15 residues long. J lost 0 bases, V lost 1 base, and 3 bases had no gene match. In DNA form, the CDR3 reads TGCGCCAGCAGCTTGACGACAGGGCTGAACACTGAAGCTTTCTTT. Residues: CASSLTTGLNTEAFF.

This chain joins TRBV7-9 and TRBJ2-3, with D perhaps TRBD1 (6 bases). The CDR3 is 14 amino acids. The V end was cut by 2 bases, the J end by 2 bases, with 8 bases between. The germline CDR1 and CDR2 sequences are SEHNR and FQNEAQ (reference sequence). The DNA for the CDR3 is TGTGCCAGCAGCTTACAGGGGTACACAGATACGCAGTATTTT. This codes for CASSLQGYTDTQYF.

The chain recombines TRBV28 with TRBJ2-3; 8 bases map to TRBD2. The CDR3 runs 16 residues. The V gene's germline CDR1 is MDHEN and CDR2 SYDVKM. The V and J ends lost 7 bases and 1 base, in that order; junction bases with no gene match: 10. This chain's CDR3 is CASTSTGTSGTDTQYF. CDR3 nucleotides: TGTGCCAGCACCTCTACCGGGACTAGTGGCACAGATACGCAGTATTTT.

This clone appeared a single time. V gene TRBV25-1 combines with J gene TRBJ2-1; weak D call: TRBD2 (5 bases). CDR3 length: 13 amino acids. Germline V lookup: CDR1 MGHDK, CDR2 SYGVNS. V shed 3 bases and J shed 4 bases, with 7 bases lying between them. CDR3 sequence reads: CASSDGIYNEQFF. The CDR3 DNA follows: TGTGCCAGCAGTGACGGGATATACAATGAGCAGTTCTTC.

Written as DNA, the CDR3 is TGTGCCAGCAGCTTAGCAGGGGCCCCCTCCTACGAGCAGTACTTC. Protein product: CASSLAGAPSYEQYF. The chain uses TRBV7-6 and TRBJ2-7, with a weak D call TRBD1 (5 bases). The germline CDR1 and CDR2 sequences are SGHVS and FNYEAQ. This CDR3 region has 15 residues. The V end was cut by 0 bases, the J end by 0 bases, with 9 bases between.

The chain recombines TRBV7-9 with TRBJ2-3; TRBD1 matches 9 bases. J gave up 2 bases and V 6 bases, and 9 bases lay outside the gene matches. This CDR3 has 16 residues. Per germline, CDR1 SEHNR and CDR2 FQNEAQ (reference sequence). In DNA, the CDR3 is TGTGCCAGCAGACCCCCGGGGACAGGGTACACAGATACGCAGTATTTT. As protein: CASRPPGTGYTDTQYF.

This clone has a single count. The rearrangement joins TRBV7-6 to TRBJ2-7; 11 nucleotides line up with TRBD1. CDR1 is SGHVS, CDR2 FNYEAQ, per germline. The junction had 2 bases not matched to a gene; V was cut back by 4 bases and J by 0 bases. The CDR3 totals 15 residues. CDR3 loop: CASSSGTGGSYEQYF. The DNA of the CDR3 is TGTGCCAGCAGCTCCGGGACAGGGGGCTCCTACGAGCAGTACTTC.

This rearrangement joins TRBV5-1 to TRBJ2-3, with 8 bases fitting TRBD1. The ends lost 1 base at V and 6 bases at J; junction bases unmatched: 7. The CDR3 sequence is 15 residues long. The germline V gene has CDR1 SGHRS and CDR2 YFSETQ. CDR3 sequence: CASSLTTGGADTQYF. The CDR3 DNA reads TGCGCCAGCAGCTTGACTACAGGGGGTGCTGATACGCAGTATTTT. Filled out from reference TRBV5-1 and TRBJ2-3, the complete variable domain reads KAGVTQTPRYLIKTRGQQVTLSCSPISGHRSVSWYQQTPGQGLQFLFEYFSETQRNKGNFPGRFSGRQFSNSRSEMNVSTLELGDSALYLCASSLTTGGADTQYFGPGTRLTVL.

The V call is TRBV9, the J call TRBJ1-1; D remains unclear. Germline-derived CDR1 and CDR2 are SGDLS and YYNGEE. V lost 4 bases and J lost 8, with 12 bases in between. The CDR3 runs to 12 residues. CDR3 sequence: CASSLSVGEAFF. The CDR3 region has the DNA TGTGCCAGCAGCCTCTCAGTCGGGGAAGCTTTCTTT.

CDR3 residues: CASEHHNTGELFF. The CDR3 bases are TGTGCCAGCGAACACCATAACACCGGGGAGCTGTTTTTT. The chain joins TRBV4-2 to TRBJ2-2; D is unresolved. The germline V and J ends were trimmed by 8 bases and 2 bases, with 9 bases remaining between them. This CDR3 contains 13 residues. Germline lookup yields CDR1 LGHNA and CDR2 YNFKEQ.

The CDR3 is CASSYTENTGELFF. The CDR3 coding sequence is TGTGCCAGCAGCTATACAGAGAACACCGGGGAGCTGTTTTTT. The chain has TRBV2 and TRBJ2-2; D is unresolved. Per the germline V gene, CDR1 is SNHLY and CDR2 is FYNNEI. V lost 6 bases to trimming and J lost 1 base, with 9 bases between them. This CDR3 region has 14 residues.

The genes are TRBV30 and TRBJ2-7; weak D call: TRBD1 (5 bases). Germline CDR1 GTSNPN, CDR2 SVGIG (reference sequence). This CDR3 has 12 residues. The V and J ends lost 4 bases and 1 base respectively, with 8 bases between them. DNA for the CDR3: TGTGCCTGGATGGGGCAGTCCTACGAGCAGTACTTC. Protein product: CAWMGQSYEQYF.

The V call is TRBV5-1, the J call TRBJ2-5; D is perhaps TRBD2 (8 bases). The CDR3 has 14 amino acids. V shed 4 bases and J shed 5 bases, with 15 bases lying between them. Looked up from germline, CDR1 is SGHRS and CDR2 is YFSETQ. CDR3 region: CASSTGRGPETQYF. The CDR3 bases are TGCGCCAGCAGCACCGGGAGGGGGCCGGAGACCCAGTACTTC.

This chain joins TRBV2 and TRBJ2-7; the D gene is possibly TRBD2 (6 bases). CDR3 length: 16 residues. Deletions cut 6 bases from V and 1 base from J, with 19 bases between. CDR1 and CDR2 (germline): SNHLY, FYNNEI. The CDR3 nucleotides are TGTGCCAGCAGAGGGGCCCGACTAGTGGTATCCTACGAGCAGTACTTC. Its translation: CASRGARLVVSYEQYF.